This is a list of T cell receptor beta chains from one sample in a study of blood T cells in healthy people across ages. TCRdb re-called the 5' RACE reads through MiXCR, storing one row per CDR3 protein. The sample yields 1.4 million to 1.5 million distinct CDR3 sequences, 42% seen once. The sample comprised blood. These TCRs come from a woman aged 18-35 years in good health. CDR3s include the opening cysteine and the closing phenylalanine or tryptophan. The D gene is left open where the match is weak. Part of the rows lack a size; the others show once, few, many or a class for expanded clones.

size: NA; V: TRBV2; J: TRBJ1-3; D: NA; DNA: TGTGCCAGCAGTGGGACAGTCGGGCCGCGAAACACCATATATTTT; CDR3: CASSGTVGPRNTIYF
size: NA; V: TRBV7-3; J: TRBJ2-1; D: TRBD2; DNA: TGTGCCAGCAGCCCCGGACTAGCGGGATCCTACAATGAGCAGTTCTTC; CDR3: CASSPGLAGSYNEQFF
size: NA; V: TRBV7-2; J: TRBJ2-3; D: NA; DNA: TGTGCCAGCAGCCCAGGGACCGATTGGGGTACGCAGTATTTT; CDR3: CASSPGTDWGTQYF
size: NA; V: TRBV7-8; J: TRBJ2-5; D: NA; DNA: TGTGCCAGCGCATTTGGGGAGACCCAGTACTTC; CDR3: CASAFGETQYF
size: NA; V: TRBV20-1; J: TRBJ1-1; D: NA; DNA: TGCAGTGCTAGAGATGGGCAGGTAGTAAACACTGAAGCTTTCTTT; CDR3: CSARDGQVVNTEAFF
size: NA; V: TRBV21-1; J: TRBJ2-5; D: NA; DNA: TGTGCCAGCAGCATCCGGGCAGGGCTGGATGAGCAGTACTTC; CDR3: CASSIRAGLDEQYF
size: NA; V: TRBV5-1; J: TRBJ1-1; D: NA; DNA: TGCGCCAGCAGCGGGGCGCCCGTGAACACTGAAGCTTTCTTT; CDR3: CASSGAPVNTEAFF
size: NA; V: TRBV6-5; J: TRBJ1-3; D: NA; DNA: TGTGCCAGCAGTTACTCGAGAGCCGGACTGGGTGGCAACACCATATATTTT; CDR3: CASSYSRAGLGGNTIYF
size: few; V: TRBV20-1; J: TRBJ1-2; D: NA; DNA: TGCAGTGCTAGACCCCGGGGGGGCTCCTATGGCTACACCTTC; CDR3: CSARPRGGSYGYTF
size: few; V: TRBV11-3; J: TRBJ2-1; D: TRBD2; DNA: TGTGCCAGCCGCTCTAGCGGGAGGGTAGATGAGCAGTTCTTC; CDR3: CASRSSGRVDEQFF
size: NA; V: TRBV12-3/TRBV12-4; J: TRBJ1-5; D: NA; DNA: TGTGCCAGCAGTTTAGGACAACAGCCCCAGCATTTT; CDR3: CASSLGQQPQHF
size: NA; V: TRBV9; J: TRBJ2-5; D: NA; DNA: TGTGCCAGCAGCGTAGACTGGGGTGATGGGACCCAGTACTTC; CDR3: CASSVDWGDGTQYF
size: NA; V: TRBV20-1; J: TRBJ2-5; D: NA; DNA: TGCAGTGCTACCCCGGAGCCTCTAGGACAGACCCAGTACTTC; CDR3: CSATPEPLGQTQYF
size: few; V: TRBV20-1; J: TRBJ2-7; D: NA; DNA: TGCAGTGCTAGTAGACAGAACTACGAGCAGTACTTC; CDR3: CSASRQNYEQYF
size: NA; V: TRBV9; J: TRBJ2-2; D: NA; DNA: TGTGCCAGCAGCGTAGGACAAACACCCGGGGAGCTGTTTTTT; CDR3: CASSVGQTPGELFF
size: NA; V: TRBV20-1; J: TRBJ2-3; D: NA; DNA: TGTAGTACTTGGAACAGTCTGTCGGGAGATACGCAGTATTTT; CDR3: CSTWNSLSGDTQYF
size: NA; V: TRBV11-2; J: TRBJ2-1; D: TRBD2; DNA: TGTGCCAGCAGCTTAAGACTAGCGGGGGGGCCTGGGTACAATGAGCAGTTCTTC; CDR3: CASSLRLAGGPGYNEQFF